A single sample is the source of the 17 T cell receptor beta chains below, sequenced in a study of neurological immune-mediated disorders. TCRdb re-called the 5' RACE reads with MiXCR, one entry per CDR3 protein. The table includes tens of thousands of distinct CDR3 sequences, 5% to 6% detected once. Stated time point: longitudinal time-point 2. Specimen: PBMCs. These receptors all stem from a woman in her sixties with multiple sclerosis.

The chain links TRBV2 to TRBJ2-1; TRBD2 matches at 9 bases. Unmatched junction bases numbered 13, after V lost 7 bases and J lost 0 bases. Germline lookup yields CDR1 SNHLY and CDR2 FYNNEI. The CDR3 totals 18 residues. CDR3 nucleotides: TGTGCCAGCACCAACCCCACTAGCGGGTGGAGCTCCTACAATGAGCAGTTCTTC. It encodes CASTNPTSGWSSYNEQFF.

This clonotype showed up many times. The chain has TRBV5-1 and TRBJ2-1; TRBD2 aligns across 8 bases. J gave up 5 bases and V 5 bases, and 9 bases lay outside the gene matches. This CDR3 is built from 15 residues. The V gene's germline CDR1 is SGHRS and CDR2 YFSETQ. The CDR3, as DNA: TGCGCCAGCAGTCCCGGGACTAGAGGCCACAATGAGCAGTTCTTC. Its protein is CASSPGTRGHNEQFF. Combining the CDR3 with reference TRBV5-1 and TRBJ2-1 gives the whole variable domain KAGVTQTPRYLIKTRGQQVTLSCSPISGHRSVSWYQQTPGQGLQFLFEYFSETQRNKGNFPGRFSGRQFSNSRSEMNVSTLELGDSALYLCASSPGTRGHNEQFFGPGTRLTVL.

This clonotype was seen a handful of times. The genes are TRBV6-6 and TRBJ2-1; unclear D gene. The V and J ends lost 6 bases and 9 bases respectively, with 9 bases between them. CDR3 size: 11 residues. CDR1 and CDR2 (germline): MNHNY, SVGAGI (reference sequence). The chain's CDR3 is CASSPSGEQFF. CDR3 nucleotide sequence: TGTGCCAGCAGCCCTTCCGGTGAGCAGTTCTTC.

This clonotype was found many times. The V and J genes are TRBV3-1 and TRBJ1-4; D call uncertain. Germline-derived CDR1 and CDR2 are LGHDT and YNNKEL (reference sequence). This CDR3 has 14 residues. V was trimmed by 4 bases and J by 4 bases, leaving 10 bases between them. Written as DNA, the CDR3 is TGTGCCAGCAGCCTCCGTTTCATTAATGAAAAACTGTTTTTT. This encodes CASSLRFINEKLFF.

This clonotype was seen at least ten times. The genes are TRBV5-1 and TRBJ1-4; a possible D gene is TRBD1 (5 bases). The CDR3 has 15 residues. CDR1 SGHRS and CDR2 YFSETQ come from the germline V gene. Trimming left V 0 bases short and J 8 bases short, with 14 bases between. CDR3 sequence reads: CASSLAGGLGEKLFF. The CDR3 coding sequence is TGCGCCAGCAGCTTGGCTGGGGGTCTCGGGGAAAAACTGTTTTTT. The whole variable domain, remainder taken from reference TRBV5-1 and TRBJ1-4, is KAGVTQTPRYLIKTRGQQVTLSCSPISGHRSVSWYQQTPGQGLQFLFEYFSETQRNKGNFPGRFSGRQFSNSRSEMNVSTLELGDSALYLCASSLAGGLGEKLFFGSGTQLSVL.

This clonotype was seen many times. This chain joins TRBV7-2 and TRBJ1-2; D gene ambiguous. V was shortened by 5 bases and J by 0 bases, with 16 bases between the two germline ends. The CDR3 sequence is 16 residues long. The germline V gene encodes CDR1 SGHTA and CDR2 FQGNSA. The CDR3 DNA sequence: TGTGCCAGCAGCGAAGCTCGCACGGTTTCTAACTATGGCTACACCTTC. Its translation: CASSEARTVSNYGYTF.

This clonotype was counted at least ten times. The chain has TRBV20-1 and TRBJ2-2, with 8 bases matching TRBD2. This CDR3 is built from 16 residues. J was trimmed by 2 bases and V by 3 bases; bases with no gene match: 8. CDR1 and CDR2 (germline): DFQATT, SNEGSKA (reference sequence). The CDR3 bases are TGCAGTGCTAGGACGGCGGGGGGACTTAACACCGGGGAGCTGTTTTTT. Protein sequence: CSARTAGGLNTGELFF.

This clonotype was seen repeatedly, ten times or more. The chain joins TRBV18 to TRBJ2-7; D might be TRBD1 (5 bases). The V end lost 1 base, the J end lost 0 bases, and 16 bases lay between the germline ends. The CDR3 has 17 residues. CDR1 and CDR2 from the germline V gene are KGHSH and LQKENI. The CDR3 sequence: CASSPRFAGQDSYEQYF. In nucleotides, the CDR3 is TGTGCCAGCTCACCACGTTTCGCAGGGCAAGACTCCTACGAGCAGTACTTC.

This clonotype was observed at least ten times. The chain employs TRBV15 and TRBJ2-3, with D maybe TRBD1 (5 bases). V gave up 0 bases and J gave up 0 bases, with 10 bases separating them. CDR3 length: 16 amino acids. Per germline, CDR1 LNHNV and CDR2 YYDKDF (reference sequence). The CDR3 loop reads CATSRDRGESTDTQYF. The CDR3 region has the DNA TGTGCCACCAGCAGAGATAGGGGTGAAAGCACAGATACGCAGTATTTT.

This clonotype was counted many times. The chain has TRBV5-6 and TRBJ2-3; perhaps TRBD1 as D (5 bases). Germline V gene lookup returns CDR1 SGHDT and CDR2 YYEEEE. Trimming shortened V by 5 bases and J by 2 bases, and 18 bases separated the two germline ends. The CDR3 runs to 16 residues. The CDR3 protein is CASSPERRGSTDTQYF. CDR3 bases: TGTGCCAGCAGTCCCGAGAGAAGGGGTTCCACAGATACGCAGTATTTT.

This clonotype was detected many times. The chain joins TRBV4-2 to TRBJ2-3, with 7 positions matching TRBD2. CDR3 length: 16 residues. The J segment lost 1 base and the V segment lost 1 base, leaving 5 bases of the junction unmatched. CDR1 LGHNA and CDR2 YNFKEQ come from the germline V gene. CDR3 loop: CASSQGAGFGTDTQYF. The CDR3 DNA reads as TGTGCCAGCAGCCAAGGAGCGGGGTTTGGCACAGATACGCAGTATTTT.

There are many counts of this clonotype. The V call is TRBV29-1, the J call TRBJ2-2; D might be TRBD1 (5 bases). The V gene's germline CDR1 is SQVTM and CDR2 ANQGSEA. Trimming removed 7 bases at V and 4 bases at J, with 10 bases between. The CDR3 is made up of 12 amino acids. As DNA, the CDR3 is TGCAGCGCTGGACATGTCACCGGGGAGCTGTTTTTT. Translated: CSAGHVTGELFF.

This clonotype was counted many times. The CDR3 DNA is TGCAGTGCTAGAGATTGGGGGAAAGATATGAACACTGAAGCTTTCTTT. Its translation: CSARDWGKDMNTEAFF. V is TRBV20-1 and J is TRBJ1-1; D possibly corresponds to TRBD1 (5 bases). The ends were cut back, 0 bases at V and 0 bases at J, with 14 bases in the middle. Germline loops: CDR1 DFQATT, CDR2 SNEGSKA (reference sequence). There are 16 residues in the CDR3.

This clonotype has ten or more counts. CDR3 in amino acids: CASSAGVTDTQYF. Written as DNA, the CDR3 is TGTGCCAGCAGCGCGGGGGTCACAGATACGCAGTATTTT. The V call is TRBV9, the J call TRBJ2-3; possible D gene TRBD2, 6 bases. CDR3 size: 13 residues. The V gene's germline CDR1 is SGDLS and CDR2 YYNGEE. Trimming cost V 3 bases and J 2 bases, with 7 bases left between them.

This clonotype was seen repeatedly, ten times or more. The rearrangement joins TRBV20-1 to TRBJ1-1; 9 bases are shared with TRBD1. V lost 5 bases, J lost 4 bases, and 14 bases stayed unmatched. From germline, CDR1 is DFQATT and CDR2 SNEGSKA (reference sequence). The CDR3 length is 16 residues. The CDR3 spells CSARRPGTGSSTEAFF. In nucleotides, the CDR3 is TGCAGTGCTCGTCGTCCCGGGACAGGGTCGAGCACTGAAGCTTTCTTT.

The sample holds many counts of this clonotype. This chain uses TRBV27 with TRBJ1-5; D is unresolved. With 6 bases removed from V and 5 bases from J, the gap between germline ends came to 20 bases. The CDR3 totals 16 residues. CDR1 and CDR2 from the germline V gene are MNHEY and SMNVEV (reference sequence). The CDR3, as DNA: TGTGCCAGCAGACAAAGGTTGACCCCCCCGGATCAGCCCCAGCATTTT. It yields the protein CASRQRLTPPDQPQHF.

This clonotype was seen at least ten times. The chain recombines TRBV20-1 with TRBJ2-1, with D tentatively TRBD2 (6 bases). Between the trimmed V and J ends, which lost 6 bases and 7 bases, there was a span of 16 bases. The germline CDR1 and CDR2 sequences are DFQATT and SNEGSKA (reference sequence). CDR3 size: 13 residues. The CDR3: CSAKPGLHNEQFF. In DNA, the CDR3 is TGCAGTGCAAAACCGGGACTGCATAATGAGCAGTTCTTC.